The 10 T cell receptor beta chains listed next were all sequenced from one sample in a study of CD8+ T cells in alopecia areata. Extraction and reverse transcription of RNA yielded cDNA as the sequencing template. Using immunoSEQ multiplex PCR, the repertoire was profiled, and TCRdb retains in-frame clones only, with some absent. The sample shows 140,000 or so clones, about half of them seen only once. Sample: CD4+ T cells sorted from blood, taken at week 0. Source of these receptors: a human donor with alopecia areata.

The CDR3 DNA reads TGTGCCAGTAGTACCGGGACTAGCGGGAGTCAGTTCTTC. Translated: CASSTGTSGSQFF. This chain links TRBV19 with TRBJ2-1; 14 bases align to TRBD2. From germline, CDR1 is LNHDA and CDR2 SQIVND (reference sequence). This CDR3 region has 13 residues. V shed 4 bases and J 13 bases; nucleotides not matched to a gene: 3.

The CDR3 nucleotides read TGTGCCACCAGCAGAGATCTTGGGGCCTCCTACGAGCAGTACTTC. As protein: CATSRDLGASYEQYF. The chain recombines TRBV15 with TRBJ2-5; D possibly corresponds to TRBD1 (5 bases). TRBJ2-7 explains the end of the DNA better; the J call may be wrong. CDR1 and CDR2 (germline): LNHNV, YYDKDF (reference sequence). The length of the CDR3 is 15 residues.

This clone has only one observation. The rearrangement links TRBV30 to TRBJ1-5; D unclear. V lost 2 bases and J 6 bases, leaving 11 bases between the germline ends. CDR1 and CDR2 from the germline V gene are GTSNPN and SVGIG (reference sequence). The CDR3 covers 13 residues. The CDR3 DNA sequence: TGTGCCTGGAGTCCGGGCCTGATTCAGCCCCAGCATTTT. Translation gives CAWSPGLIQPQHF.

This clone was observed a handful of times. The chain recombines TRBV7-2 with TRBJ1-5, with D unresolved. The CDR3 runs to 15 residues. V lost 3 bases, J lost 3 bases, and 12 bases lay in between. Looked up from germline, CDR1 is SGHTA and CDR2 is FQGNSA. Here the CDR3 DNA reads TGTGCCAGCAGCTTCAACCCTTTAGCCAATCAGCCCCAGCATTTT. It encodes CASSFNPLANQPQHF.

V is TRBV30 and J is TRBJ1-1; D remains ambiguous. Trimming took off 4 bases at V and 4 bases at J, with 7 bases between the two ends. Germline V gives CDR1 GTSNPN, CDR2 SVGIG (reference sequence). The CDR3 is made up of 11 amino acids. The CDR3 coding sequence is TGTGCCTGGATCGAGGGCACTGAAGCTTTCTTT. This encodes CAWIEGTEAFF. Filled out from reference TRBV30 and TRBJ1-1, the complete variable domain reads SQTIHQWPATLVQPVGSPLSLECTVEGTSNPNLYWYRQAAGRGLQLLFYSVGIGQISSEVPQNLSASRPQDRQFILSSKKLLLSDSGFYLCAWIEGTEAFFGQGTRLTVV.

CDR3 region: CSARRGTSSYEQYF. DNA for the CDR3: TGCAGCGCACGACGGGGGACTAGTTCCTACGAGCAGTACTTC. The V call is TRBV29-1, the J call TRBJ2-7; 8 bases fit TRBD2. With 7 bases clipped from V and 1 base from J, the junction kept 9 bases outside the gene matches. The germline V gene has CDR1 SQVTM and CDR2 ANQGSEA. The CDR3 covers 14 residues.

In its sample, this clone was seen once. The genes are TRBV27 and TRBJ1-1, with unresolved D. Germline V gives CDR1 MNHEY, CDR2 SMNVEV (reference sequence). V lost 3 bases to trimming and J lost 1 base, with 9 bases between them. The CDR3 contains 14 residues. In DNA form, the CDR3 reads TGTGCCAGCAGTTTCATTGGGCAGAACACTGAAGCTTTCTTT. It is translated as CASSFIGQNTEAFF.

The rearrangement links TRBV19 to TRBJ2-7; TRBD1 matches 8 bases. Germline trimming cut 1 base from V and 2 bases from J; bases unmatched to any gene: 7. CDR3 length equals 16 residues. CDR1 is LNHDA and CDR2 is SQIVND in the germline V gene (reference sequence). DNA of the CDR3: TGTGCCAGTAGTATAGTCTTAGGACAGGGCCCCTACGAGCAGTACTTC. Encoded protein: CASSIVLGQGPYEQYF.

The V gene is TRBV4-2, the J gene TRBJ2-1, with 12 bases that match TRBD2. V shed 4 bases, J shed 5 bases, and the junction held 3 bases outside the gene matches. The CDR3 consists of 15 residues. Germline CDR1 LGHNA, CDR2 YNFKEQ. CDR3 residues: CASSLTSGGDNEQFF. CDR3 DNA: TGTGCCAGCAGCCTGACTAGCGGGGGAGACAATGAGCAGTTCTTC.

This chain uses TRBV29-1 with TRBJ2-1, with a weak D call TRBD2 (5 bases). Germline CDR1 and CDR2: SQVTM and ANQGSEA. The CDR3 totals 12 residues. Trimming pared 6 bases from V and 4 bases from J, leaving 10 bases between. CDR3 nucleotides: TGCAGCGTCCGGGAAGCTTACAATGAGCAGTTCTTC. Its translation: CSVREAYNEQFF.